This T cell receptor (beta chain) was captured in a study of metastatic and nonmetastatic thyroid tumors (dated by TCRdb to between 2020 and 2021). Background for the entire study: The researchers compared repertoires between peripheral blood samples and tumor or nodule tissue samples from patients with malignant or benign thyroid disease. Overall results and qualifications from the work: In both blood and tumor samples, TCR beta diversity was reported to be significantly higher in malignant tumors than in benign nodules.

V is shortened by 10 bases, J by 0 bases, and the region joining them spans 19 bases. The CDR3 goes from the cysteine to the phenylalanine over 15 residues. This entry keeps only the CDR3 DNA: 45 bases, framed from base 1. The germline V gene (reference sequence) provides CDR1 SEHNR and CDR2 FQNEAQ. The library was prepared using PCR. The sequencing machine was an Illumina HiSeq 4000. High-throughput sequencing was used to profile the TCR beta-chain CDR3 region of every patient. Per the original workflow: Drawing on CDR3 differences between clinicopathological groups, the researchers built a classifier meant to tell apart patients with distant-metastatic papillary thyroid cancer. Repertoire diversity was assessed with the Shannon index, and tumor-blood repertoire similarity with the Morisita-Horn index. Clones were called with MiXCR by TCRdb after fastp trimmed the public reads at Q25, and only in-frame beta chains were retained. Here the V and J calls rest on TCRdb's processing, not on the authors' analysis. Here the sample has 30,000 to 50,000 clones; approximately 17% occur a single time. About 13% of the sample rests with the top ten.

Concerning this clone itself: The antigen it binds to is not known. No base quality values were provided; no much bigger clone lies one nucleotide off.

Before undergoing thyroid surgery, none of the patients had been given any kind of treatment. Using T-cell receptor beta sequencing, the researchers looked back retrospectively at clinical samples from patients, gathered between about 2012 and 2019. Source material: tumor tissue. The receptor was derived from a female donor with papillary thyroid cancer or a benign thyroid nodule (not recorded which). Some clones in this sample may be carry-over from other donors' samples. The V and J genes are TRBV7-9 and TRBJ2-7, with no D gene named confidently. The DNA reads TGTGCCATTCAAGTCGTCTCCGGGCCCTCCTACGAGCAGTACTTC. It codes for CAIQVVSGPSYEQYF.